Presented here are 13 T cell receptor beta chains from one specimen sequenced in a study of cytomegalovirus exposure and HLA in healthy donors. Amplification used 60 Vbeta primers and 13 Jbeta primers. Generated by immunoSEQ multiplex PCR, the TCRdb table keeps only in-frame clones and is missing some. The sample includes about 93,000 clones, about four fifths of them seen just once. Material: PBMCs. The receptors come from a man aged 50 or older in good health and CMV-seronegative.

This clone was seen once. V usage is TRBV28 and J usage is TRBJ1-4; 9 positions match TRBD1. The germline V gene encodes CDR1 MDHEN and CDR2 SYDVKM. After removal of 6 bases from V and 2 bases from J, the junction contained 16 bases not matched to a gene. This CDR3 comprises 19 residues. The CDR3 is CASSTEQGAKKFTNEKLFF. The CDR3, as DNA: TGTGCCAGCAGCACAGAACAGGGGGCGAAGAAATTTACTAATGAAAAACTGTTTTTT.

This chain joins TRBV19 and TRBJ1-4, with 7 bases fitting TRBD1. V dropped 1 base and J dropped 6; count of bases not matched to a gene: 8. Germline loops: CDR1 LNHDA, CDR2 SQIVND (reference sequence). The CDR3 runs 16 residues. CDR3: CASSIVLIGTDEKLFF. CDR3 bases: TGTGCCAGTAGTATAGTCCTAATCGGGACAGATGAAAAACTGTTTTTT.

V gene TRBV15 combines with J gene TRBJ1-1; maybe TRBD1 (5 bases). The V gene's germline CDR1 is LNHNV and CDR2 YYDKDF (reference sequence). This CDR3 comprises 15 residues. Between the trimmed V and J ends, which lost 1 base and 7 bases, there was a span of 16 bases. The CDR3 reads CATSRAGVGPSEAFF. CDR3 nucleotide sequence: TGTGCCACCAGCAGAGCGGGGGTAGGGCCGAGTGAAGCTTTCTTT.

The gene calls are TRBV4-1 and TRBJ2-7; TRBD1 matches 10 bases. Unmatched junction bases numbered 9, after V lost 1 base and J lost 3 bases. This CDR3 has 17 amino acids. Germline lookup yields CDR1 MGHRA and CDR2 YSYEKL. The chain's CDR3 is CASSQGGRDRGNYEQYF. For the CDR3, the DNA is TGCGCCAGCAGCCAAGGCGGAAGGGACAGGGGTAACTACGAGCAGTACTTC.

The genes are TRBV29-1 and TRBJ2-3, with D maybe TRBD2 (6 bases). In germline, CDR1 is SQVTM, CDR2 ANQGSEA. V dropped 3 bases and J dropped 0 bases, with 13 bases sitting between them. The CDR3 runs to 15 residues. DNA for the CDR3: TGCAGCGTTGACGGAGCGGGTGCTAGCACAGATACGCAGTATTTT. This gives the protein CSVDGAGASTDTQYF.

The rearrangement uses TRBV5-1 and TRBJ2-2; 7 positions match TRBD2. V was clipped by 0 bases and J by 2 bases; unmatched bases: 4. Germline CDR1 is SGHRS and CDR2 is YFSETQ. There are 16 residues in the CDR3. DNA of the CDR3: TGCGCCAGCAGCTTGGCAGGGACTAAAAACACCGGGGAGCTGTTTTTT. Its translation: CASSLAGTKNTGELFF. Full variable domain (missing parts from reference TRBV5-1 and TRBJ2-2): KAGVTQTPRYLIKTRGQQVTLSCSPISGHRSVSWYQQTPGQGLQFLFEYFSETQRNKGNFPGRFSGRQFSNSRSEMNVSTLELGDSALYLCASSLAGTKNTGELFFGEGSRLTVL.

The rearrangement joins TRBV7-2 to TRBJ2-1; 7 positions match TRBD2. The CDR3 contains 15 residues. J gave up 2 bases and V 1 base, and 2 bases lay outside the gene matches. CDR1 and CDR2 (germline): SGHTA, FQGNSA. The CDR3 sequence is CASSLVGLAYNEQFF. DNA of the CDR3: TGTGCCAGCAGCTTAGTCGGACTAGCCTACAATGAGCAGTTCTTC.

Of note for this clone: One end of the junction varies from germline; a read error may be responsible. This sequence joins TRBV5-4 and TRBJ1-1, with 8 bases identical to TRBD1. Per the germline V gene, CDR1 is SGHNT and CDR2 is YYREEE (reference sequence). The CDR3 spans 15 residues. The CDR3 DNA sequence: TGCGCCAGCAGCCAAGGGACAGGAAAGAACACTGAAGCTTTCTTT. It encodes CASSQGTGKNTEAFF.

This clone was seen just once. The chain links TRBV10-1 to TRBJ2-7, with a tentative D call TRBD2 (7 bases). V was shortened by 2 bases and J by 4 bases, with 18 bases between the two germline ends. CDR1 WNHNN and CDR2 SYGVQD come from the germline V gene (reference sequence). CDR3 size: 16 residues. The CDR3, as DNA: TGCGCCAGCAGTGAGGTAGGAGGGGGGGGAAGGTACGAGCAGTACTTC. This gives the protein CASSEVGGGGRYEQYF.

V gene TRBV27 combines with J gene TRBJ2-7; TRBD2 aligns across 10 bases. Germline CDR1 reads MNHEY; CDR2 reads SMNVEV (reference sequence). CDR3 length equals 18 residues. The junction had 14 bases not matched to a gene; V was cut back by 0 bases and J by 6 bases. The CDR3, as DNA: TGTGCCAGCAGTTTATCACGGATCTGGAGCGGGAGGGCCTTCGAGCAGTACTTC. Protein: CASSLSRIWSGRAFEQYF.

This clone was seen a handful of times. The chain joins TRBV7-9 to TRBJ1-2; D is possibly TRBD1 (6 bases). Germline CDR1 SEHNR, CDR2 FQNEAQ (reference sequence). The V end lost 5 bases, the J end lost 8 bases, and 9 bases lay between the germline ends. CDR3 size: 11 residues. The CDR3 DNA reads as TGTGCCAGCAGCCCTACAGGGGGCTACACCTTC. Its translation: CASSPTGGYTF.

In DNA, the CDR3 is TGTGCCAGCAGCCCCTCAAACCCGCTCGGGAGCCCACTCTTGGAGCAGTACTTC. Translating gives CASSPSNPLGSPLLEQYF. V gene TRBV7-2 combines with J gene TRBJ2-7, with D possibly being TRBD2 (6 bases). The V and J ends lost 5 bases and 7 bases respectively, with 30 bases between them. CDR3 length equals 18 residues. Per the germline V gene, CDR1 is SGHTA and CDR2 is FQGNSA.

The V gene is TRBV18, the J gene TRBJ1-4; D ambiguous. The CDR3 consists of 18 residues. V lost 5 bases to trimming and J lost 7 bases, with 26 bases between them. Germline values: CDR1 KGHSH, CDR2 LQKENI. CDR3 region: CASSTQRIKVSNGEKLFF. The CDR3, as DNA: TGTGCCAGCTCAACTCAACGAATAAAAGTCTCGAACGGTGAAAAACTGTTTTTT.